The T cell receptor beta chain under discussion was sequenced for a study of blood T cell repertoires in COVID-19. Background on the study: The United States, Italy and Spain provided the acute and convalescent COVID-19 samples. T cells, B-cell-depleted T cells, or PBMCs supplied cDNA or gDNA.

Assay used: immunoSEQ multiplex PCR; TCRdb lists only in-frame clones, some missing. The data show 130,000 or so clones, with about 83% seen just once and roughly 1.5% held by the top ten. Germline loops: CDR1 LNHDA, CDR2 SQIVND (reference sequence). The CDR3 has 16 amino acids. V lost 5 bases and J lost 7; bases outside the gene matches: 12. The clonotype comes from a human donor in a cohort sampled during active COVID-19. This chain uses TRBV19 with TRBJ2-1, with 9 positions matching TRBD2. Sequencing input: peripheral blood. Here the CDR3 DNA reads TGTGCCAGTAGTCCCCTGGGTAGCGGGAGCTTAAATGAGCAGTTCTTC. Residues: CASSPLGSGSLNEQFF. Looking up the rest from reference TRBV19 and TRBJ2-1 gives the full variable domain: DGGITQSPKYLFRKEGQNVTLSCEQNLNHDAMYWYRQDPGQGLRLIYYSQIVNDFQKGDIAEGYSVSREKKESFPLTVTSAQKNPTAFYLCASSPLGSGSLNEQFFGPGTRLTVL.